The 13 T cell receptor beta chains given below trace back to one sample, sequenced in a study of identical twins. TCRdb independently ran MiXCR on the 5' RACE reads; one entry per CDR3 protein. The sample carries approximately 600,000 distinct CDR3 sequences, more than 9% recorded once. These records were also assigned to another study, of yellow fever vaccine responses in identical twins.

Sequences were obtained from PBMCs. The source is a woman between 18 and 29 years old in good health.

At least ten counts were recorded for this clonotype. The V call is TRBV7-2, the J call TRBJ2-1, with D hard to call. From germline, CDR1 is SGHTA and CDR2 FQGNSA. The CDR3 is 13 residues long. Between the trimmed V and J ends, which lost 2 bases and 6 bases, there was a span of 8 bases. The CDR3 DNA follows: TGTGCCAGCAGCTTAATAGGTGGCAATGAGCAGTTCTTC. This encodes CASSLIGGNEQFF.

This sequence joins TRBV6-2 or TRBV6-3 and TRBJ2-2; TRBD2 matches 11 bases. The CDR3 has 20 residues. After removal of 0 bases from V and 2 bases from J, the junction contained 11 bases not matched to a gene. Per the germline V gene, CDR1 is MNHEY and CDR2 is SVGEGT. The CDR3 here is CASSYSIRLAGGTNTGELFF. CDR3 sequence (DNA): TGTGCCAGCAGTTACTCGATTCGTCTAGCGGGGGGAACAAACACCGGGGAGCTGTTTTTT.

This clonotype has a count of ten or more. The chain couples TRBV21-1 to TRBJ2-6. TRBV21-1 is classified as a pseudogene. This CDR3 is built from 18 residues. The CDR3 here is CASSKALSVWAGANVLTF. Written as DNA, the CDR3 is TGTGCCAGCAGCAAAGCGCTTTCTGTCTGGGCTGGGGCCAACGTCCTGACTTTC.

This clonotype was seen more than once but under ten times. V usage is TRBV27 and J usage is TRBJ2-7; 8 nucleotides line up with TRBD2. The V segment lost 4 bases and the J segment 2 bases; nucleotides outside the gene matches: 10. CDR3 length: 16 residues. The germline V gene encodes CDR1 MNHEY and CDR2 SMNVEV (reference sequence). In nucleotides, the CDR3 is TGTGCCAGCAGTTCCCTCTTTAGCGGGGCCACCTACGAGCAGTACTTC. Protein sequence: CASSSLFSGATYEQYF.

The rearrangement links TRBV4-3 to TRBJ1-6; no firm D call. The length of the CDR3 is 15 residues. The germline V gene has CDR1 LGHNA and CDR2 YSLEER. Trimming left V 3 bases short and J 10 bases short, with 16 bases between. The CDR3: CASSQSTGRLSPLHF. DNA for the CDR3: TGCGCCAGCAGCCAGTCGACCGGGAGGTTGTCACCCCTCCACTTT.

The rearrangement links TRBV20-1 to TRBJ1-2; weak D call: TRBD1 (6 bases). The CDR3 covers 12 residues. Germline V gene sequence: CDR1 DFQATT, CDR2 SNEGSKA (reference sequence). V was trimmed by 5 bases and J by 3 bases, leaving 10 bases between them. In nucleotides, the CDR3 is TGCAGTGCTTCAGGACAGTACTATGGCTACACCTTC. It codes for CSASGQYYGYTF.

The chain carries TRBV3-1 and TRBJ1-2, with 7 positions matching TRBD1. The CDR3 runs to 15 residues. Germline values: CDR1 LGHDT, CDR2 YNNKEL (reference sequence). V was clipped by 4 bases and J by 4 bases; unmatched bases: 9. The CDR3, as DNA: TGTGCCAGCAGCCCAACGGACAGGAGCTTCTATGGCTACACCTTC. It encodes CASSPTDRSFYGYTF.

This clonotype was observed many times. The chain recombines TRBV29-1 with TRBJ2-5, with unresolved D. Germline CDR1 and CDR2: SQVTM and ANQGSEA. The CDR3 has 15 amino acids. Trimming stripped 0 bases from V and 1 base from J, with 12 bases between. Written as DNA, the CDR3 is TGCAGCGTTGAAGATCTCGGCGGCATCCAAGAGACCCAGTACTTC. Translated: CSVEDLGGIQETQYF.

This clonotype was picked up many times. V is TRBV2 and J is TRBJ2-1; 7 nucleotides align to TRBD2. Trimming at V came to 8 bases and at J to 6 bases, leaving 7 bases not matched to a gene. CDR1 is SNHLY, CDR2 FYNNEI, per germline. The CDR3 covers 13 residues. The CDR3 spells CASEWEGGNEQFF. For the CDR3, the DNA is TGTGCCAGCGAATGGGAGGGCGGCAATGAGCAGTTCTTC.

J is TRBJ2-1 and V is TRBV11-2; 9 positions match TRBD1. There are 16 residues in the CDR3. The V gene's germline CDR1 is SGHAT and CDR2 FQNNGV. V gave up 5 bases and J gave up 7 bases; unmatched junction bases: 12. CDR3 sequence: CASSILTGGAGNEQFF. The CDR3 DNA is TGTGCCAGCAGCATATTAACAGGGGGCGCTGGGAATGAGCAGTTCTTC.

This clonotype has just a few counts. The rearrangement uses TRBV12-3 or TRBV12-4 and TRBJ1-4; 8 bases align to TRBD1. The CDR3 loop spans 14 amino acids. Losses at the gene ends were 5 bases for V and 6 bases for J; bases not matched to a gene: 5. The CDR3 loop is CASSDGTGDEKLFF. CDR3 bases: TGTGCCAGCAGTGACGGGACAGGCGATGAAAAACTGTTTTTT.

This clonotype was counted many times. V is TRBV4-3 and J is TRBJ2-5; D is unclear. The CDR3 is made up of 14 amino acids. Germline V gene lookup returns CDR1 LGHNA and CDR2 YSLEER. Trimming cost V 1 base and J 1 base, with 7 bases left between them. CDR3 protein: CASSQGPSQETQYF. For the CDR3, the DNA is TGCGCCAGCAGCCAAGGCCCCTCCCAAGAGACCCAGTACTTC.

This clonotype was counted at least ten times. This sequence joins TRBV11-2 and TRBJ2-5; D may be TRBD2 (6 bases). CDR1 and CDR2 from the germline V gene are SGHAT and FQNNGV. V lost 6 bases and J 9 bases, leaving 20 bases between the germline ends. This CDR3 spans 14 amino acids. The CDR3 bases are TGTGCCAGCAGTGCGGGACTCCAAAAAGGGTCCCAGTACTTC. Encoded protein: CASSAGLQKGSQYF.